These 24 T cell receptor beta chains were sequenced from one sample in a study of blood T cell repertoires in COVID-19. TCRdb's copy holds only in-frame clones and misses some; the assay was immunoSEQ multiplex PCR. The sample gives just under 350,000 clones, roughly 86% of which show up once; about 6.7% is in the top ten. The sample was peripheral blood. The source is a woman in her 70s with COVID-19, enrolled during active disease.

V usage is TRBV6-5 and J usage is TRBJ1-2; D is perhaps TRBD1 (5 bases). V lost 6 bases to trimming and J lost 8 bases, with 16 bases between them. The germline V gene has CDR1 MNHEY and CDR2 SVGAGI. This CDR3 comprises 13 residues. CDR3 DNA sequence: TGTGCCAGCAGCTCCAGGGAGGCCAGCGGCTACACCTTC. Encoded protein: CASSSREASGYTF.

This clone was counted once. The chain links TRBV30 to TRBJ1-1; TRBD1 is a possible D gene (5 bases). The CDR3 is made up of 14 amino acids. V lost 4 bases and J lost 0, with 12 bases in between. Per germline, CDR1 GTSNPN and CDR2 SVGIG (reference sequence). CDR3 loop: CAWTVDSLNTEAFF. The CDR3 DNA sequence: TGTGCCTGGACCGTAGACAGCTTGAACACTGAAGCTTTCTTT. Supplemented by reference TRBV30 and TRBJ1-1, the full variable domain reads SQTIHQWPATLVQPVGSPLSLECTVEGTSNPNLYWYRQAAGRGLQLLFYSVGIGQISSEVPQNLSASRPQDRQFILSSKKLLLSDSGFYLCAWTVDSLNTEAFFGQGTRLTVV.

The CDR3: CASSPRDREKETQYF. The CDR3 coding sequence is TGCGCCAGCAGCCCACGGGACAGGGAGAAGGAGACCCAGTACTTC. The chain uses TRBV4-1 and TRBJ2-5, with TRBD1 identical over 9 bases. The CDR3 contains 15 residues. Trimming removed 4 bases from V and 5 bases from J; junction bases left unmatched: 8. Per the germline V gene, CDR1 is MGHRA and CDR2 is YSYEKL.

The CDR3 sequence: CASSVVAGTYNEQFF. The CDR3 DNA follows: TGTGCCAGCAGCGTAGTAGCGGGGACCTACAATGAGCAGTTCTTC. V and J are TRBV9 and TRBJ2-1, with TRBD2 matching over 8 bases. The CDR3 length is 15 residues. The germline CDR1 and CDR2 sequences are SGDLS and YYNGEE. Trimming removed 0 bases from V and 2 bases from J; junction bases left unmatched: 1.

This sequence joins TRBV6-6 and TRBJ2-7; a weak D match, TRBD1 (5 bases). CDR1 and CDR2 from the germline V gene are MNHNY and SVGAGI (reference sequence). Trimming pared 6 bases from V and 2 bases from J, leaving 14 bases between. CDR3 size: 14 residues. This chain's CDR3 is CASSLGWGPYEQYF. In nucleotides, the CDR3 is TGTGCCAGCAGCTTGGGATGGGGCCCCTACGAGCAGTACTTC.

The chain uses TRBV4-1 and TRBJ1-2, with D unclear. The CDR3 is 16 amino acids. Germline CDR1 MGHRA, CDR2 YSYEKL. V was cut by 4 bases and J by 6 bases, with 21 bases left in between. The CDR3, as DNA: TGCGCCAGCAGCCTACGAGACGAGCCGACTTGGGATGGCTACACCTTC. It is translated as CASSLRDEPTWDGYTF.

The chain is built from TRBV9 and TRBJ1-6; unclear D gene. V was shortened by 2 bases and J by 6 bases, with 12 bases between the two germline ends. Germline V gene data show CDR1 as SGDLS and CDR2 as YYNGEE. The CDR3 contains 15 residues. The chain's CDR3 is CASSVHPLPNSPLHF. The CDR3 DNA sequence: TGTGCCAGCAGCGTGCACCCGCTACCTAATTCACCCCTCCACTTT. Drawing the rest from reference TRBV9 and TRBJ1-6, the complete variable domain is DSGVTQTPKHLITATGQRVTLRCSPRSGDLSVYWYQQSLDQGLQFLIQYYNGEERAKGNILERFSAQQFPDLHSELNLSSLELGDSALYFCASSVHPLPNSPLHFGNGTRLTVT.

The gene calls are TRBV6-5 and TRBJ1-1, with TRBD1 matching over 7 bases. The CDR3 loop spans 13 amino acids. Germline loops: CDR1 MNHEY, CDR2 SVGAGI. V lost 7 bases and J lost 6; bases outside the gene matches: 8. The CDR3 sequence is CASIKGGASEAFF. The CDR3, as DNA: TGTGCCAGCATAAAAGGGGGCGCGTCTGAAGCTTTCTTT.

This chain connects TRBV5-8 to TRBJ2-5, with a weak D call TRBD1 (6 bases). The CDR3 totals 13 residues. The V gene lost 5 bases and the J gene lost 2 bases, with 10 bases spanning the gap. The V gene's germline CDR1 is SGHTS and CDR2 YDEGEE. The CDR3 sequence is CASRPRGQETQYF. The CDR3 DNA sequence: TGTGCCAGCAGACCGAGGGGGCAAGAGACCCAGTACTTC.

The chain recombines TRBV30 with TRBJ1-2, with 8 bases that match TRBD1. J was trimmed by 2 bases and V by 5 bases; bases with no gene match: 4. The CDR3 length is 13 residues. Per germline, CDR1 GTSNPN and CDR2 SVGIG (reference sequence). The CDR3 is CAWLRQGNYGYTF. CDR3 in DNA: TGTGCCTGGCTGAGACAGGGGAACTATGGCTACACCTTC.

The chain has TRBV7-9 and TRBJ1-2; D is unresolved. With 8 bases removed from V and 5 bases from J, the gap between germline ends came to 9 bases. Germline V gives CDR1 SEHNR, CDR2 FQNEAQ (reference sequence). The CDR3 has 11 amino acids. Here the CDR3 DNA reads TGTGCCAGCGGGAGAGAGTATGGCTACACCTTC. This gives the protein CASGREYGYTF.

The chain has TRBV5-1 and TRBJ2-3; TRBD2 matches 7 bases. The V and J ends lost 1 base and 0 bases, in that order; junction bases with no gene match: 2. Per the germline V gene, CDR1 is SGHRS and CDR2 is YFSETQ. There are 15 residues in the CDR3. CDR3: CASSLNGGSTDTQYF. CDR3 coding DNA: TGCGCCAGCAGCTTGAACGGGGGGAGCACAGATACGCAGTATTTT.

This CDR3 reads CASSWDRNQPQHF. Here the CDR3 DNA reads TGTGCCAGCAGTTGGGACAGAAATCAGCCCCAGCATTTT. The V and J genes are TRBV2 and TRBJ1-5; 7 nucleotides agree with TRBD1. Germline V gene data show CDR1 as SNHLY and CDR2 as FYNNEI. There are 13 residues in the CDR3. Trimming removed 5 bases from V and 4 bases from J; junction bases left unmatched: 2.

The chain is built from TRBV5-1 and TRBJ2-7, with D maybe TRBD1 (7 bases). Deletions cut 4 bases from V and 6 bases from J, with 17 bases between. Germline V gene sequence: CDR1 SGHRS, CDR2 YFSETQ. CDR3 length: 14 residues. In DNA form, the CDR3 reads TGCGCCAGCAGCACGGGAGAGACAGGGATCGAGCAGTACTTC. This codes for CASSTGETGIEQYF.

V is TRBV7-2 and J is TRBJ1-1, with unresolved D. V lost 3 bases, J lost 1 base, and 6 bases lay in between. The germline CDR1 and CDR2 sequences are SGHTA and FQGNSA. CDR3 length equals 13 residues. In nucleotides, the CDR3 is TGTGCCAGCAGCTTTGGCAGGAACACTGAAGCTTTCTTT. Protein sequence: CASSFGRNTEAFF.

CDR3 bases: TGTGCCAGCAGCCGCACAGGGGAAGGGTGGCCCCTCCACTTT. It specifies CASSRTGEGWPLHF. The chain carries TRBV7-2 and TRBJ1-6; 7 bases are shared with TRBD1. V lost 5 bases to trimming and J lost 13 bases; unmatched junction nucleotides: 11. The CDR3 is made up of 14 amino acids. Germline-derived CDR1 and CDR2 are SGHTA and FQGNSA.

The CDR3 DNA reads as TGTGCCAGCAGCTTCGTCACAGGGGGCATTGAGCAGTTCTTC. Amino acid sequence: CASSFVTGGIEQFF. This chain connects TRBV11-2 to TRBJ2-1; 9 bases align to TRBD1. The CDR3 sequence is 14 residues long. CDR1 SGHAT and CDR2 FQNNGV come from the germline V gene. The junction had 6 bases not matched to a gene; V was cut back by 3 bases and J by 9 bases.

This sequence joins TRBV27 and TRBJ1-2; 7 positions match TRBD1. Germline CDR1 reads MNHEY; CDR2 reads SMNVEV (reference sequence). CDR3 length: 15 amino acids. The V gene end was trimmed by 6 bases and the J gene end by 6 bases; junction bases not matched to a gene: 13. CDR3 nucleotides: TGTGCCAGCAGCCGCCTCGCAGGGGGAATGGATGGCTACACCTTC. Its translation: CASSRLAGGMDGYTF.

The CDR3 loop is CASSPREDTIYF. CDR3 coding DNA: TGTGCCAGCAGCCCTCGGGAGGACACCATATATTTT. The rearrangement joins TRBV21-1 to TRBJ1-3. TRBV21-1 is listed as a pseudogene. This CDR3 is built from 12 residues.

V gene TRBV6-5 combines with J gene TRBJ1-2; 9 nucleotides match TRBD1. Germline assignment: CDR1 MNHEY and CDR2 SVGAGI. This CDR3 is 14 amino acids long. Trimming took 2 bases from V and 3 from J; bases not matched to a gene: 1. CDR3 protein: CASSYDRGYYGYTF. The CDR3 nucleotides are TGTGCCAGCAGTTACGACAGGGGGTACTATGGCTACACCTTC.

This rearrangement joins TRBV14 to TRBJ2-7; a weak D match, TRBD1 (5 bases). The germline V gene has CDR1 SGHDN and CDR2 FVKESK. Trimming removed 4 bases from V and 3 bases from J, with 13 bases in between. CDR3 size: 14 residues. CDR3 sequence: CASSPHRQGYEQYF. The CDR3 coding sequence is TGTGCCAGCAGCCCCCACAGGCAGGGCTACGAGCAGTACTTC.

The V call is TRBV5-1, the J call TRBJ2-3, with a weak D call TRBD2 (7 bases). V lost 4 bases and J 1 base, leaving 10 bases between the germline ends. Looked up from germline, CDR1 is SGHRS and CDR2 is YFSETQ. This CDR3 has 14 amino acids. The CDR3 nucleotides are TGCGCCAGCAGCCCGGGGGGCCGCACAGATACGCAGTATTTT. Translating gives CASSPGGRTDTQYF. The full variable domain, rest sourced from reference TRBV5-1 and TRBJ2-3, is KAGVTQTPRYLIKTRGQQVTLSCSPISGHRSVSWYQQTPGQGLQFLFEYFSETQRNKGNFPGRFSGRQFSNSRSEMNVSTLELGDSALYLCASSPGGRTDTQYFGPGTRLTVL.

The rearrangement uses TRBV5-1 and TRBJ1-2, with 7 bases matching TRBD1. J lost 4 bases, V lost 5 bases, and 11 bases had no gene match. The CDR3 length is 15 residues. CDR1 is SGHRS, CDR2 YFSETQ, per germline. The CDR3 loop reads CASSLGTGTAYGYTF. The DNA of the CDR3 is TGCGCCAGCAGTTTAGGGACCGGGACAGCCTATGGCTACACCTTC. The whole variable domain, remainder taken from reference TRBV5-1 and TRBJ1-2, is KAGVTQTPRYLIKTRGQQVTLSCSPISGHRSVSWYQQTPGQGLQFLFEYFSETQRNKGNFPGRFSGRQFSNSRSEMNVSTLELGDSALYLCASSLGTGTAYGYTFGSGTRLTVV.

This chain joins TRBV5-1 and TRBJ2-5; maybe TRBD2 (6 bases). V lost 4 bases and J lost 1, with 11 bases in between. The CDR3 has 14 amino acids. Germline V gene data show CDR1 as SGHRS and CDR2 as YFSETQ. CDR3 nucleotides: TGCGCCAGCAGCGGGGGGACCGGCCAAGAGACCCAGTACTTC. Amino acid sequence: CASSGGTGQETQYF.